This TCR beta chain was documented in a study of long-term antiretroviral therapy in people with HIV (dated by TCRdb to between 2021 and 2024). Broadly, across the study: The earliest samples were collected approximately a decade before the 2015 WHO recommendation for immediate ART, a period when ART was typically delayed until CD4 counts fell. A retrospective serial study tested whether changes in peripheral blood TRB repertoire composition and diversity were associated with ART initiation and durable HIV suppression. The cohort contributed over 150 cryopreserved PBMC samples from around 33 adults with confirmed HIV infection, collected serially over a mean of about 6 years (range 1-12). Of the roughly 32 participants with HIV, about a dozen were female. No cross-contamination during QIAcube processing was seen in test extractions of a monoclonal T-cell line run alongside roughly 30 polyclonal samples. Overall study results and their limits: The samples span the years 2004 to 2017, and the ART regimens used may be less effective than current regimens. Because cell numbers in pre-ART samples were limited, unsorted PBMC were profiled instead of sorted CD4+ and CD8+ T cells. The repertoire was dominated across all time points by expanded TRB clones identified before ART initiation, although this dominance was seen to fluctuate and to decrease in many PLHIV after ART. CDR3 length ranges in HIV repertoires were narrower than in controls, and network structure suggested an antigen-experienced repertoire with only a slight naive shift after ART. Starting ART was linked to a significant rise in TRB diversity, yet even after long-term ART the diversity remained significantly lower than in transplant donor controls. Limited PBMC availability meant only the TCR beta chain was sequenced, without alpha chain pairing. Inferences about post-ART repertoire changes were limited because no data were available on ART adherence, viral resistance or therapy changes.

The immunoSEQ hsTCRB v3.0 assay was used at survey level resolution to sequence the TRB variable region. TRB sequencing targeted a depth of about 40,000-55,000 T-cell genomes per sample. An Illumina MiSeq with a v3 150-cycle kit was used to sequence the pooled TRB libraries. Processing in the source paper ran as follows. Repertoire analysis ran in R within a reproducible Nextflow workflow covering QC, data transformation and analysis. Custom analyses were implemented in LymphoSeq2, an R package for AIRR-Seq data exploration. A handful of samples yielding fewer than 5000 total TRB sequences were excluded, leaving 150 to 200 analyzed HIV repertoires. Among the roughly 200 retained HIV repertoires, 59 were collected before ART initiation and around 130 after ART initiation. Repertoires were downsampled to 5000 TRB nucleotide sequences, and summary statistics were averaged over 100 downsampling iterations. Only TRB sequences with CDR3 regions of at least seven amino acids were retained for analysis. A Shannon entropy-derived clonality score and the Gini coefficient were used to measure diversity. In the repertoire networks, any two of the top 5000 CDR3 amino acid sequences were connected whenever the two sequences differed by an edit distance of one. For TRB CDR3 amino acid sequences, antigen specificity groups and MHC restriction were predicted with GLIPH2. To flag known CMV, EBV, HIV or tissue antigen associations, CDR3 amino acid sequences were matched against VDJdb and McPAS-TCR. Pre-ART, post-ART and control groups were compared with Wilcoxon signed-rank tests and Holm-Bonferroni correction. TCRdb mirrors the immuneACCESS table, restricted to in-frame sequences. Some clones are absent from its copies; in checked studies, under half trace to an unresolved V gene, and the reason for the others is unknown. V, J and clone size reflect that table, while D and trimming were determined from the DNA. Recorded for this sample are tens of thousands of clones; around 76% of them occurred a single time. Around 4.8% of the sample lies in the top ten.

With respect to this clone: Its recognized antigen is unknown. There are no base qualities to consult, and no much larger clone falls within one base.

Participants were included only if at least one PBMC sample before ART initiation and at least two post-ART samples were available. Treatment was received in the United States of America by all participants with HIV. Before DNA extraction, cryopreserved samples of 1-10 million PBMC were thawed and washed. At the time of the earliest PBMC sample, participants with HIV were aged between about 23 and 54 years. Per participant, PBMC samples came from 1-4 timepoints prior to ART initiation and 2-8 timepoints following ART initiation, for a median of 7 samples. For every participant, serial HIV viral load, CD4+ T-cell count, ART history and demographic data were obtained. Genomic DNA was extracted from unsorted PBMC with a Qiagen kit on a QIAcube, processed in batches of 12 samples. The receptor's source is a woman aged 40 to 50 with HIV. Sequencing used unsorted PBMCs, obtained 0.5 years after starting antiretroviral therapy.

The encoded CDR3 is CASSPRRGGADYGYTF. The bases are TGTGCCAGCTCACCACGAAGGGGGGGAGCCGACTATGGCTACACCTTC. The chain links TRBV18 with TRBJ1-2; TRBD1 is a weak D gene call, 6 bases matching. The V and J ends are trimmed by 1 base and 3 bases, leaving 15 bases between them. Including the terminal cysteine and phenylalanine, the CDR3 comprises 16 residues. The read is trimmed to its CDR3 DNA, 48 bases read in frame from base 1. From a lookup of the germline V gene, CDR1 and CDR2 are KGHSH and LQKENI. Reference TRBV18 and TRBJ1-2 genes cover what lies past the CDR3, so the full variable domain is NAGVMQNPRHLVRRRGQEARLRCSPMKGHSHVYWYRQLPEEGLKFMVYLQKENIIDESGMPKERFSAEFPKEGPSILRIQQVVRGDSAAYFCASSPRRGGADYGYTFGSGTRLTVV.